Following are 2 T cell receptor beta chains from one sample sequenced in a study of immune evolution from preneoplasia to lung adenocarcinoma. Clones were read by immunoSEQ multiplex PCR, and TCRdb kept only the in-frame ones, dropping some. The profile shows thousands of clones, 77% of them singletons. Sequencing was carried out using FFPE lung adenocarcinoma in situ tissue. These receptors were obtained from a person aged 60-80 years with lung adenocarcinoma.

This clone has just a few counts. Other DNA sequences in the same sample also yield this CDR3. V and J are TRBV7-9 and TRBJ2-7, with TRBD1 as a possible D gene (6 bases). Germline CDR1 SEHNR, CDR2 FQNEAQ (reference sequence). This CDR3 comprises 15 residues. V was trimmed by 5 bases and J by 0 bases, leaving 14 bases between them. CDR3 bases: TGTGCCAGCAGCCCTACCCGGACAGCCTCCTACGAGCAGTACTTC. This translates into CASSPTRTASYEQYF.

This rearrangement joins TRBV15 to TRBJ2-6, with no clear D. Trimming stripped 0 bases from V and 0 bases from J, with 9 bases between. CDR3 length: 17 amino acids. CDR1 and CDR2 from the germline V gene are LNHNV and YYDKDF (reference sequence). CDR3 DNA: TGTGCCACCAGCAGAGAAGGACGGCTCTCTGGGGCCAACGTCCTGACTTTC. Amino acid sequence: CATSREGRLSGANVLTF.